This TCR beta chain was profiled in a study of blood T cell repertoires in COVID-19. As for the study in general: PBMCs, B-cell-depleted T cells, or T cells were the source of the cDNA or gDNA that made up the material.

Participant ages covered roughly 18 to 90 years across 24 US areas. Participant-given clinical history determined each cohort assignment. As originally analysed: How many nucleated cells were present was estimated from reference gene primer amplification. Produced via immunoSEQ multiplex PCR; TCRdb's table is partial and in-frame only. The V and J calls and clone size are taken from that table; D and trimming were inferred from the DNA. The data show around 270,000 clones, around nine tenths seen once. Trimming cost V 6 bases and J 2 bases, with 8 bases left between them. Per germline, CDR1 LNHDA and CDR2 SQIVND (reference sequence). The CDR3 extends over 13 amino acids.

V is TRBV19 and J is TRBJ1-3; no clear D. Sequencing was done on a sample of PBMCs or T cells enriched from blood (not recorded which). The sequence derives from a woman in her thirties or forties who had been exposed to COVID-19. CDR3 coding DNA: TGTGCCAGTAGAAAGGAGACTGGAAACACCATATATTTT. This sequence encodes CASRKETGNTIYF.